Following are 5 T cell receptor beta chains from one sample sequenced in a study of T cell responses to AZD1222 COVID-19 vaccine (dated by TCRdb to the early 2020s). The library relied on the immunoSEQ multiplex PCR assay. TCRdb obtained this table from immuneACCESS and retained in-frame rearrangements with V and J assigned. These tables miss some clones; where compared with another copy, unresolved V genes account for less than half of the shortfall, and the remainder is unexplained. This sample gives approximately 150,000 clones in total; roughly 94% of them show up just once. The biggest ten clones account for roughly 4.4% of the sample. The time point label corresponds to: baseline before first vaccination. The sample's treatment or condition, from its label and the paper: meningococcal conjugate vaccine given as trial control. The material sequenced was peripheral blood, taken on day 0 of MenACWY control vaccination. All receptors come from an adult in good health.

This clone was detected a few times. The rearrangement uses TRBV29-1 and TRBJ1-2; 9 bases match TRBD1. Trimming cost V 2 bases and J 5 bases; bases outside gene matches: 6. Per the germline V gene, CDR1 is SQVTM and CDR2 is ANQGSEA. The CDR3 covers 14 residues. The CDR3 DNA sequence: TGCAGCGTTGAACACAGGGGGCAGGGGTATGGCTACACCTTC. It codes for CSVEHRGQGYGYTF.

The gene calls are TRBV30 and TRBJ1-5; D gene unclear. V was cut by 2 bases and J by 4 bases, with 12 bases left in between. The germline V gene encodes CDR1 GTSNPN and CDR2 SVGIG (reference sequence). This CDR3 spans 14 amino acids. CDR3 DNA: TGTGCCTGGAGTCGGACGGACCGTAATCAGCCCCAGCATTTT. As protein: CAWSRTDRNQPQHF.

This sequence joins TRBV18 and TRBJ2-2; D ambiguous. This CDR3 comprises 16 residues. The V gene's germline CDR1 is KGHSH and CDR2 LQKENI. V was clipped by 4 bases and J by 0 bases, with 12 bases between them. CDR3 region: CASSLRQASNTGELFF. The CDR3 coding sequence is TGTGCCAGCTCACTTCGACAAGCCTCGAACACCGGGGAGCTGTTTTTT.

This sequence joins TRBV7-2 and TRBJ1-1, with 9 positions matching TRBD1. CDR1 and CDR2 from the germline V gene are SGHTA and FQGNSA. Unmatched junction bases numbered 5, after V lost 7 bases and J lost 2 bases. The CDR3 has 14 residues. CDR3 in DNA: TGTGCCAGCACCCCGGACAGGGGAAACACTGAAGCTTTCTTT. It is translated as CASTPDRGNTEAFF.

The gene calls are TRBV11-2 and TRBJ2-3; D call uncertain. The CDR3 loop spans 13 amino acids. With 5 bases removed from V and 4 bases from J, the gap between germline ends came to 10 bases. CDR1 is SGHAT, CDR2 FQNNGV, per germline. Here the CDR3 reads CASSPRIADTQYF. The CDR3 DNA sequence: TGTGCCAGCAGCCCCCGGATCGCAGATACGCAGTATTTT.